This T cell receptor beta chain was sequenced during a study of cytomegalovirus exposure and HLA in healthy donors. Study conclusions and caveats: In a later analysis, several top co-occurrence clusters appeared linked to parvovirus B19, influenza, CMV and Epstein-Barr virus. Later analysis indicated greater clonal expansion among HLA-associated TCR beta chains than among equally common other chains.

Concerning this clone: As yet, its antigen is unknown.

The CDR3 has 16 residues. V dropped 5 bases and J dropped 8; count of bases not matched to a gene: 14. Germline V gene data show CDR1 as MGHRA and CDR2 as YSYEKL. Primers included in the PCR were 60 Vbeta and 13 Jbeta primers. TCRdb's table, derived via immunoSEQ multiplex PCR, lists solely in-frame clones and lacks some. Among approximately 240,000 clones listed, approximately 90% were seen once. V is TRBV4-1 and J is TRBJ1-4, with 7 bases lining up with TRBD1. The sample comprised PBMCs. The receptor's source is a woman aged 18-29 years in good health and CMV-seronegative. CDR3 residues: CASSKQGKERWEKLFF. The CDR3 coding sequence is TGCGCCAGCAGCAAACAGGGGAAGGAGAGGTGGGAAAAACTGTTTTTT.